Below, one T cell receptor (beta chain) is given with its context. No antigen is known for it. Naive CD8 populations comprised CD45RO-negative cells positively selected for CCR7, excluding terminally differentiated effector memory CD45RA+ cells. The data were obtained in a study of shared clonotypes between healthy human individuals. Turning to the study itself: There were three CD4 naive, three CD4 memory, two CD8 naive and one CD8 memory plates per donor.

The method was immunoSEQ multiplex PCR; TCRdb's version includes in-frame clones alone and lacks a portion of them. The table shows under 1 million clones, with 85% to 95% occurring only once. Study-wide results and caveats: Estimated clonotype richness was generally higher in naive than memory subsets. In contrast to clonotypes shared by all four donors, non-shared clonotypes had lower generation probabilities.

CDR3 size: 14 residues. CDR1 LGHNA and CDR2 YNFKEQ come from the germline V gene. The V end lost 3 bases, the J end lost 4 bases, and 12 bases lay between the germline ends. The chain has TRBV4-2 and TRBJ1-1; D is perhaps TRBD1 (5 bases). Sequencing was done on a sample of naive CD8+ T cells sorted from blood. This TCR was recovered from a man younger than 40 in good health. The CDR3 bases are TGTGCCAGCAGCCACGTCGGGGCGGGCACTGAAGCTTTCTTT. It is translated as CASSHVGAGTEAFF.